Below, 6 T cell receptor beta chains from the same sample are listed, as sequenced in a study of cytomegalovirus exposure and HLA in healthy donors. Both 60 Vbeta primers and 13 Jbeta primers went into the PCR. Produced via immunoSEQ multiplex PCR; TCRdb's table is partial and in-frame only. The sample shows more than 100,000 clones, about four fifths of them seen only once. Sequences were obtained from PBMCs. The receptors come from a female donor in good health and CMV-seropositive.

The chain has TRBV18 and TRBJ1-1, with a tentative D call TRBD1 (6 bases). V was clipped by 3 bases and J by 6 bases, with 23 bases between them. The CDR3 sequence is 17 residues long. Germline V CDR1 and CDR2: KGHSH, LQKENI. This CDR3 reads CASSPPDRGLAGAEAFF. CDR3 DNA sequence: TGTGCCAGCTCACCTCCGGACAGAGGACTTGCAGGAGCTGAAGCTTTCTTT.

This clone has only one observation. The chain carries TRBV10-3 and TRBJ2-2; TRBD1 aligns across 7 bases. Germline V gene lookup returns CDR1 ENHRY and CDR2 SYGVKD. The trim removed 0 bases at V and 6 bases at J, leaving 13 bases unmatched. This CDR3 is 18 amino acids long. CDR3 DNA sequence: TGTGCCATCAGTGAGTCCCCCGAAGACAGGGTACACCCCGGGGAGCTGTTTTTT. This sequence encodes CAISESPEDRVHPGELFF.

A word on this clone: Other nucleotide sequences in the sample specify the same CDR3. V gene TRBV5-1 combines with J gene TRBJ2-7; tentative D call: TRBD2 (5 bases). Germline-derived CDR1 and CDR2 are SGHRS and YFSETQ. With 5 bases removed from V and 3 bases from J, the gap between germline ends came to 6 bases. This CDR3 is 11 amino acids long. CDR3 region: CASSEGYEQYF. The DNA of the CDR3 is TGCGCCAGCAGTGAGGGCTACGAGCAGTACTTC.

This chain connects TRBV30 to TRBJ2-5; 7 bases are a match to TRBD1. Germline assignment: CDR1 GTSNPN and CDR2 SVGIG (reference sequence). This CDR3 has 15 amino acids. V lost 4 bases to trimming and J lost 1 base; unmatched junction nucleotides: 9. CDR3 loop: CAWTLAGTVQETQYF. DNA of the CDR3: TGTGCCTGGACCCTCGCCGGGACAGTCCAAGAGACCCAGTACTTC.

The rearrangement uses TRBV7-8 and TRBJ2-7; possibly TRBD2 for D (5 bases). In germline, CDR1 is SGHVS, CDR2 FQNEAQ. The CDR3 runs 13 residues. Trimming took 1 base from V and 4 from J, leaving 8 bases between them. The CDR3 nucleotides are TGTGCCAGCAGCTTAGGGTCGGGGTACGAGCAGTACTTC. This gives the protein CASSLGSGYEQYF.

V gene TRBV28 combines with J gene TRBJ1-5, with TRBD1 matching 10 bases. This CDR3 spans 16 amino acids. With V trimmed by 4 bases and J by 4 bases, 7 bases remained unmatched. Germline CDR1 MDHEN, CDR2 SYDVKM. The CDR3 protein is CASSSHRQGANQPQHF. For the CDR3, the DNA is TGTGCCAGCAGTTCTCACCGACAGGGGGCAAATCAGCCCCAGCATTTT.